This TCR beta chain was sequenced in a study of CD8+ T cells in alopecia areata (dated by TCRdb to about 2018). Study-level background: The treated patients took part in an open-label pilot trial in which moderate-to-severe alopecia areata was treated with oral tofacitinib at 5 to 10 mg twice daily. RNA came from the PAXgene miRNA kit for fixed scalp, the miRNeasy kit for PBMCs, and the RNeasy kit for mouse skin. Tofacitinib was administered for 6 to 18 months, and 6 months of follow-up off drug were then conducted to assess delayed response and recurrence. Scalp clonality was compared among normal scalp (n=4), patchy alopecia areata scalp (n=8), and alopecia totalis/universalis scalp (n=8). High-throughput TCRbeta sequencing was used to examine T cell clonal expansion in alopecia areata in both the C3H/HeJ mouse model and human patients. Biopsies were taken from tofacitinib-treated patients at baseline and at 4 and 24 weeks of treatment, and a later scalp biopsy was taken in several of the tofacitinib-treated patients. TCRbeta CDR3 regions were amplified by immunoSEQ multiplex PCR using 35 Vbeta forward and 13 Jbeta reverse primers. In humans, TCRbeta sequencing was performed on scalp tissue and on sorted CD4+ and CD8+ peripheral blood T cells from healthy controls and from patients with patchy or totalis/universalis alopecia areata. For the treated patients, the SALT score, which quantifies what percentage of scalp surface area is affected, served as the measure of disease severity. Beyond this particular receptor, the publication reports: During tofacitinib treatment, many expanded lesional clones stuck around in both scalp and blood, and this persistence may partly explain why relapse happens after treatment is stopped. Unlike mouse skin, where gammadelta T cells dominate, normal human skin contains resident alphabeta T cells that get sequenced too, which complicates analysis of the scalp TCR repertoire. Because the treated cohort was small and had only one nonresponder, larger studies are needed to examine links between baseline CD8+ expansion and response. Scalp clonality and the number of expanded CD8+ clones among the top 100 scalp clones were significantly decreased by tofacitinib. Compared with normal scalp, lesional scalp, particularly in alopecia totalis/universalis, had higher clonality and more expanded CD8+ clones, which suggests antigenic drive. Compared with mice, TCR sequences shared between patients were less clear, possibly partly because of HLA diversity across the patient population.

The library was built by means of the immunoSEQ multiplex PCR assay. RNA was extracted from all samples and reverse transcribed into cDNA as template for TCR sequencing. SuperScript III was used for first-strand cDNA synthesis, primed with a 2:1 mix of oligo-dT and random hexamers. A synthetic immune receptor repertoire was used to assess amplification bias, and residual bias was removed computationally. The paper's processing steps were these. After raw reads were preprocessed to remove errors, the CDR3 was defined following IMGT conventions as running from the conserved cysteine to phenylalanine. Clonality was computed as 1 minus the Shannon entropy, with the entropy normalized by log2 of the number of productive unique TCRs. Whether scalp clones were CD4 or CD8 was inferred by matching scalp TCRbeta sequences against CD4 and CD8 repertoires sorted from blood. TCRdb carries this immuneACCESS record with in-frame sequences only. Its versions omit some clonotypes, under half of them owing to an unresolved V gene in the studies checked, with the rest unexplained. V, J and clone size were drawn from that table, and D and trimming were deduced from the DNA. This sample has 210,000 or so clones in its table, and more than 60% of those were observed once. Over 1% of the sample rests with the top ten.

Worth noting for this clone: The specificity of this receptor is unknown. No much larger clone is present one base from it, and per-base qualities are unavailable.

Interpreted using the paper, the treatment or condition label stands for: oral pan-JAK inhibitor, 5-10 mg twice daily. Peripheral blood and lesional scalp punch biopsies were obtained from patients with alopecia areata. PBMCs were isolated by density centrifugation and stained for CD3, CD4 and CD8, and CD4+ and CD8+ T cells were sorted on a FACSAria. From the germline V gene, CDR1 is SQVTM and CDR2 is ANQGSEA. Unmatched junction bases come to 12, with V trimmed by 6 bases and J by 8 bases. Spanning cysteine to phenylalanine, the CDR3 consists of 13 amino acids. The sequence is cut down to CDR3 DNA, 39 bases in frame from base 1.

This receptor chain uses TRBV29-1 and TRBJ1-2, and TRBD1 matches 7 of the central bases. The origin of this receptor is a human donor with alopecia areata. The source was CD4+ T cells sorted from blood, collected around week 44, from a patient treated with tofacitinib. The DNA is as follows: TGCAGCGTAGACATTCAGGGGGAGGAAGGCTACACCTTC. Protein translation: CSVDIQGEEGYTF.